This T cell receptor (beta chain) was obtained from a study of cytomegalovirus exposure and HLA in healthy donors. At the level of the study: An earlier analysis found some 100 million unique TCR beta sequences from about 190 million T cells.

On this clone: What it recognizes is unknown.

Study-wide results and caveats: The dataset shows that most TCR sequences were rare, while some public TCRs occurred in many donors. Listed as cytomegalovirus-associated were 150 to 200 TCR beta chains.

PCR employed 60 Vbeta and 13 Jbeta primers. Clones were sequenced by immunoSEQ multiplex PCR, and TCRdb holds only the in-frame ones, with some missing. The table records under 150,000 clones, roughly four fifths of them present only once. CDR1 is WSHSY, CDR2 SAAADI, per germline. V shed 8 bases and J 2 bases; nucleotides not matched to a gene: 1. The CDR3 runs to 12 residues. The clonotype originates from a male donor in good health and CMV-seropositive. V gene TRBV10-2 combines with J gene TRBJ2-7; the match to TRBD2 covers 9 bases. Source material: PBMCs. The CDR3 DNA is TGCGCCAGCCTAGCGGGGCCCTACGAGCAGTACTTC. Translation: CASLAGPYEQYF.